Listed here is a single T cell receptor beta chain. As yet, its antigen is unknown. These data originate in a study of cytomegalovirus exposure and HLA in healthy donors. Findings of the study overall: The authors listed 164 TCR beta chains as cytomegalovirus-associated. Despite most TCR sequences being rare, some public TCRs occurred in many donors. V- and J-gene trimming of TCR beta was linked (in a later analysis) to a missense DCLRE1C variant. A later look showed TCR association rates differing by HLA locus, highest for DRB1 and lowest for HLA-C.

The CDR3 is made up of 17 amino acids. V lost 1 base and J lost 7, with 22 bases in between. CDR1 and CDR2 from the germline V gene are LNHDA and SQIVND (reference sequence). The PCR ran on 60 Vbeta and 13 Jbeta primers. Sequencing was performed with immunoSEQ multiplex PCR; in TCRdb, only in-frame clones are kept and a portion is missing. The sample lists 95,000 to 150,000 clones, 75% to 85% seen once, with 8.8% in the top ten. The TCR originated in a female donor in good health and CMV-seropositive. Sequenced: PBMCs. The chain uses TRBV19 and TRBJ1-1; tentative D call: TRBD1 (6 bases). CDR3 in amino acids: CASSIVANRDRSHEAFF. The CDR3 DNA reads as TGTGCCAGTAGTATAGTGGCCAACCGTGACAGGAGTCATGAAGCTTTCTTT.